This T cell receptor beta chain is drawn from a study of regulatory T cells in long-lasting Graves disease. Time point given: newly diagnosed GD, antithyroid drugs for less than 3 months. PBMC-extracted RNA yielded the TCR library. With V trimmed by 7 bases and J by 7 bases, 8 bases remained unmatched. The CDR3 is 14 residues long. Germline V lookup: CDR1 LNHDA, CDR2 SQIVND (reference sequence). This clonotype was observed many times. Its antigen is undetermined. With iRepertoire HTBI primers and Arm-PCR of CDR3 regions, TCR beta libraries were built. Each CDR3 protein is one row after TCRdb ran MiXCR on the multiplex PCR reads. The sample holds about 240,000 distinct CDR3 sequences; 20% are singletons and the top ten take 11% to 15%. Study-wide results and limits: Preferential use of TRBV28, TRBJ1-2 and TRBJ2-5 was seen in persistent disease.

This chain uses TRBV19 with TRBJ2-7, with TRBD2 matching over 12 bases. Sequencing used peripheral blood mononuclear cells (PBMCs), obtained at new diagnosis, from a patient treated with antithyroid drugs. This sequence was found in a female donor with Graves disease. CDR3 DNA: TGTGCCAGTATATCTAGCGGGAGGGCCGAGGAGCAGTACTTC. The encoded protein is CASISSGRAEEQYF.